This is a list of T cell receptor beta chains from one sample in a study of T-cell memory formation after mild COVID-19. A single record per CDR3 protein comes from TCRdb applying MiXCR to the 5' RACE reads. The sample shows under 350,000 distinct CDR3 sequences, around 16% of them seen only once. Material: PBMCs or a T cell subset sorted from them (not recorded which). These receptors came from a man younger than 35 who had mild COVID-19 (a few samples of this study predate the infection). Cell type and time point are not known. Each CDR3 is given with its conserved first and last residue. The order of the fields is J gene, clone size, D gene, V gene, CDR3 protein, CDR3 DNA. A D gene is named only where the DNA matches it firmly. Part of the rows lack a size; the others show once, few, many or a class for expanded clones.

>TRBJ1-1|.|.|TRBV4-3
CASTSGMNTEAFF
TGCGCCAGCACCTCGGGGATGAACACTGAAGCTTTCTTT
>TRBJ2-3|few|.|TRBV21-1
CASSQGLAGGPADTQYF
TGTGCCAGCAGCCAAGGACTAGCGGGGGGGCCGGCGGATACGCAGTATTTT
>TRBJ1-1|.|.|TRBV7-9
CASSLAEAFF
TGTGCCAGCAGCTTAGCTGAAGCTTTCTTT
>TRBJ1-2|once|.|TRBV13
CASTSRGGRGYTF
TGTGCCAGCACCTCAAGGGGAGGTCGTGGCTACACCTTC
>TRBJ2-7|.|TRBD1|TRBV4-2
CASSHETGPSYEQYF
TGTGCCAGCAGCCATGAGACAGGGCCGTCCTACGAGCAGTACTTC
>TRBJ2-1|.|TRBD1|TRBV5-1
CASSRDRRLISSYNEQFF
TGCGCCAGCAGCCGGGACAGGCGACTAATCTCCTCCTACAATGAGCAGTTCTTC
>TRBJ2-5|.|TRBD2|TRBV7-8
CASRSKRGAPQETQYF
TGTGCCAGCAGATCTAAGCGGGGGGCTCCCCAAGAGACCCAGTACTTC
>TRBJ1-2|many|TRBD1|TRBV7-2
CASSLFLTGEDGYTF
TGTGCCAGCAGCTTATTTCTGACAGGGGAGGACGGCTACACCTTC
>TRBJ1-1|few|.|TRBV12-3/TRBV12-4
CASSSRIKRFEAFF
TGTGCCAGCAGTTCTCGGATTAAGCGATTTGAAGCTTTCTTT
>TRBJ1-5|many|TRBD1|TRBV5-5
CASSPWDSSRTYSNQPQHF
TGTGCCAGCAGCCCTTGGGACAGTTCGAGGACATATAGCAATCAGCCCCAGCATTTT
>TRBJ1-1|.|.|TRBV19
CASSEWALPAFF
TGTGCCAGTTCCGAATGGGCCCTCCCGGCTTTCTTT
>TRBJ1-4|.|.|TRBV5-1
CASSLKDPLDEKLFF
TGCGCCAGCAGCTTGAAAGACCCACTGGATGAAAAACTGTTTTTT
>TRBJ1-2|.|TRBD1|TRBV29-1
CSVVQGGWEGYTF
TGCAGCGTTGTCCAGGGGGGTTGGGAAGGCTACACCTTC
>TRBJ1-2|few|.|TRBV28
CASSSVYGYTF
TGTGCCAGCAGTTCAGTCTATGGCTACACCTTC
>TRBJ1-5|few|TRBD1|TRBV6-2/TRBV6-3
CASSLGGRYQPQHF
TGTGCCAGCAGTTTAGGGGGCCGGTACCAGCCCCAGCATTTT
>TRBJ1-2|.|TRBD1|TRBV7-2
CASSFRTGGSYGYTF
TGTGCCAGCAGCTTCAGGACAGGGGGCTCCTATGGCTACACCTTC
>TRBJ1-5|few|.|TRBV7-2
CASSLAPPRDQPQHF
TGTGCCAGCAGCTTAGCCCCCCCCAGGGATCAGCCCCAGCATTTT
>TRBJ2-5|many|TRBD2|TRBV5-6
CASSPRTSVETQYF
TGTGCCAGCAGTCCCCGGACTAGCGTCGAGACCCAGTACTTC
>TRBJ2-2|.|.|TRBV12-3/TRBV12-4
CATLRTENTGELFF
TGTGCCACCCTCCGGACAGAGAACACCGGGGAGCTGTTTTTT
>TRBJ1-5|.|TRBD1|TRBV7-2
CASSSGQAGGQPQHF
TGTGCCAGCAGCTCCGGACAGGCTGGAGGTCAGCCCCAGCATTTT
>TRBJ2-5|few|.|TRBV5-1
CASSPGDWETQYF
TGCGCCAGCAGCCCAGGGGATTGGGAGACCCAGTACTTC
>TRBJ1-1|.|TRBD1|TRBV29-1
CSVRQGRGAEAFF
TGCAGCGTGAGACAGGGGAGAGGGGCTGAAGCTTTCTTT
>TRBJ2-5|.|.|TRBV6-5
CASSGRLVAGTQYF
TGTGCCAGCAGTGGCCGACTAGTCGCTGGGACCCAGTACTTC
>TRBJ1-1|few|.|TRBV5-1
CASSLITENTEAFF
TGCGCCAGCAGCTTGATAACAGAGAACACTGAAGCTTTCTTT
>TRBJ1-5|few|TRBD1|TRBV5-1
CASSLFAGGNQPQHF
TGCGCCAGCAGCTTGTTTGCAGGGGGGAATCAGCCCCAGCATTTT
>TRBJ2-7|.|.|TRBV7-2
CATAISSGEYEQYF
TGTGCCACCGCCATCTCTAGTGGGGAATACGAGCAGTACTTC
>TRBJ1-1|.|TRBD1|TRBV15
CATSSGGTAINTEAFF
TGTGCCACCAGCAGCGGGGGGACAGCAATTAACACTGAAGCTTTCTTT
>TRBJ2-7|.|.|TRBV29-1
CSVGDSTSYEQYF
TGCAGCGTGGGGGACTCGACCTCCTACGAGCAGTACTTC
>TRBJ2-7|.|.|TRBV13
CASSLERPGASSYEQYF
TGTGCCAGCAGCTTAGAACGCCCGGGTGCTAGCTCCTACGAGCAGTACTTC
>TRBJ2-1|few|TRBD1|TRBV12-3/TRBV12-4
CASSSGQGGWNEQFF
TGTGCCAGCAGTTCTGGACAGGGTGGTTGGAATGAGCAGTTCTTC
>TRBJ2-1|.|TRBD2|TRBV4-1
CASSQDRGGGRSFYNEQFF
TGCGCCAGCAGCCAAGATCGGGGCGGGGGGAGAAGTTTCTACAATGAGCAGTTCTTC
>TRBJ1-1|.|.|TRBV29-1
CSVVGQGTEAFF
TGCAGCGTTGTGGGCCAGGGCACTGAAGCTTTCTTT
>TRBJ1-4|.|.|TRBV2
CASLGGSASIATNEKLFF
TGTGCCAGCTTGGGGGGCAGCGCGTCGATTGCAACTAATGAAAAACTGTTTTTT
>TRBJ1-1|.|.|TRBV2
CASSEALVQWTEAFF
TGTGCCAGCAGTGAAGCGCTTGTTCAGTGGACTGAAGCTTTCTTT
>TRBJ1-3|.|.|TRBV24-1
CATSDPGSGNTIYF
TGTGCCACCAGTGATCCTGGCTCTGGAAACACCATATATTTT
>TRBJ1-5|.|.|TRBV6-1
CASSVDRSWDQPQHF
TGTGCCAGCAGTGTCGACAGGTCGTGGGATCAGCCCCAGCATTTT
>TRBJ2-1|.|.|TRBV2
CASMETLSYNEQFF
TGTGCCAGCATGGAGACACTGTCCTACAATGAGCAGTTCTTC
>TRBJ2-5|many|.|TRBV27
CASSLSETQETQYF
TGTGCCAGCAGCCTTAGCGAGACCCAAGAGACCCAGTACTTC
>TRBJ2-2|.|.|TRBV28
CASSFMVTGELFF
TGTGCCAGCAGTTTCATGGTCACCGGGGAGCTGTTTTTT
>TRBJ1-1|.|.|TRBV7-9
CASSPVRLRYTEAFF
TGTGCCAGCAGCCCCGTTCGCCTACGCTACACTGAAGCTTTCTTT
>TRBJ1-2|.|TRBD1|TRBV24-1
CATSGPDRGEYGYTF
TGTGCCACCAGTGGCCCCGACAGGGGAGAATATGGCTACACCTTC
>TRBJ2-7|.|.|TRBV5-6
CASSLVYPSNEQYF
TGTGCCAGCAGCTTGGTATACCCCTCGAACGAGCAGTACTTC
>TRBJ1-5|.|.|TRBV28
CASSLSGIRNQPQHF
TGTGCCAGCAGTTTATCGGGGATTCGGAATCAGCCCCAGCATTTT
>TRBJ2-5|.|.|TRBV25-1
CASSEWTDLETQYF
TGTGCCAGCAGTGAATGGACAGATCTTGAGACCCAGTACTTC
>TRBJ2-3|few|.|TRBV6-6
CASSPRDSTIFDTQYF
TGTGCCAGCAGTCCCCGGGACTCGACGATCTTCGATACGCAGTATTTT
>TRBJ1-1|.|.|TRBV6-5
CASSYSFRAEAFF
TGTGCCAGCAGTTACTCTTTCAGGGCTGAAGCTTTCTTT
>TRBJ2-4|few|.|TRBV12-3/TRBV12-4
CASSFSSGGKYIQYF
TGTGCCAGCAGTTTTAGTTCGGGGGGCAAGTACATTCAGTACTTC
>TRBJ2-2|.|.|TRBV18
CASSTDGTGELFF
TGTGCCAGCTCGACAGATGGAACCGGGGAGCTGTTTTTT